Listed here are 18 T cell receptor beta chains from one sample, sequenced in a study of T cells in Graves' hyperthyroidism and ophthalmopathy (dated by TCRdb to the late 2010s). The receptor library was made with multiplex PCR. TCRdb shows the sequencer as Illumina HiSeq 2000. The TCR beta CDR3 regions were amplified from RNA transcripts. A first-round RT-PCR of the TCR CDR3 used the HTBI primer set with the Qiagen OneStep RT-PCR kit. TCRdb's own reprocessing of the public reads used fastp at Q25 and MiXCR and kept productive beta chains. Under each unique CDR3 protein, matching rows form one entry showing the most common genes and DNA. The sample has about 400,000 distinct CDR3 sequences on record, around 15% of them singletons. The ten largest clones represent more than 4.5% of the sample. Sequenced material: blood. Receptors were obtained from a woman aged 18 to 35 with Graves' hyperthyroidism.

The chain recombines TRBV7-2 with TRBJ2-2; D not certain. The V and J ends lost 2 bases and 5 bases respectively, with 12 bases between them. The CDR3 has 15 amino acids. CDR1 SGHTA and CDR2 FQGNSA come from the germline V gene. CDR3 sequence: CASSLSVRRTGELFF. Here the CDR3 DNA reads TGTGCCAGCAGCTTATCGGTCCGAAGGACCGGGGAGCTGTTTTTT. Filled out from reference TRBV7-2 and TRBJ2-2, the complete variable domain reads GAGVSQSPSNKVTEKGKDVELRCDPISGHTALYWYRQSLGQGLEFLIYFQGNSAPDKSGLPSDRFSAERTGGSVSTLTIQRTQQEDSAVYLCASSLSVRRTGELFFGEGSRLTVL.

Worth noting for this clonotype: Relative to the germline gene, one junction end is altered; a read error may explain this. The chain links TRBV3-1 to TRBJ2-2, with 7 bases that match TRBD2. Per germline, CDR1 LGHDT and CDR2 YNNKEL (reference sequence). The CDR3 covers 19 residues. This chain's CDR3 is CASSQGASGPLANTGELFF. The DNA for the CDR3 is TGTGCCAGCAGTCAAGGGGCTAGCGGACCCCTCGCGAACACCGGGGAGCTGTTTTTT.

This clonotype was counted at least ten times. V usage is TRBV20-1 and J usage is TRBJ2-5; D is ambiguous. Germline CDR1 is DFQATT and CDR2 is SNEGSKA (reference sequence). The length of the CDR3 is 14 residues. V lost 0 bases and J 2 bases, leaving 10 bases between the germline ends. The CDR3 coding sequence is TGCAGTGCTAGAGAGTCAGTAACGCAAGAGACCCAGTACTTC. Encoded protein: CSARESVTQETQYF.

The chain links TRBV5-6 to TRBJ2-3; D is tentatively TRBD1 or TRBD2 (5 bases each). Germline lookup yields CDR1 SGHDT and CDR2 YYEEEE. CDR3 size: 15 residues. Trimming stripped 5 bases from V and 5 bases from J, with 18 bases between. The CDR3 sequence is CASRPREGMIDTQYF. The CDR3 DNA follows: TGTGCCAGCAGGCCCCGTGAGGGGATGATAGATACGCAGTATTTT.

The chain has TRBV18 and TRBJ1-1; 7 bases line up with TRBD1. This CDR3 has 14 amino acids. The junction had 17 bases not matched to a gene; V was cut back by 7 bases and J by 12 bases. Per germline, CDR1 KGHSH and CDR2 LQKENI. CDR3 sequence reads: CASLPRGGRMETFF. The CDR3 coding sequence is TGTGCCAGCTTACCCAGAGGGGGCCGGATGGAAACTTTCTTT.

As for this clonotype: A read error may produce the germline difference seen at one junction end. The rearrangement joins TRBV18 to TRBJ1-2; unclear D gene. Germline assignment: CDR1 KGHSH and CDR2 LQKENI. The CDR3 totals 14 residues. This CDR3 is CSSSPLERDYGYTF. Here the CDR3 DNA reads TGTTCCAGCTCACCACTGGAGAGGGACTATGGCTACACCTTC.

V and J are TRBV20-1 and TRBJ2-5; 9 bases fit TRBD2. The CDR3 has 13 amino acids. V lost 4 bases, J lost 4 bases, and 4 bases stayed unmatched. Germline CDR1 and CDR2: DFQATT and SNEGSKA (reference sequence). The CDR3 sequence is CSATTAGGETQYF. The CDR3 DNA sequence: TGCAGTGCTACAACAGCGGGAGGAGAGACCCAGTACTTC.

This clonotype was recorded at least ten times. The chain employs TRBV11-2 and TRBJ2-7, with D perhaps TRBD2 (5 bases). The CDR3 covers 14 residues. Germline CDR1 is SGHAT and CDR2 is FQNNGV. V was trimmed by 2 bases and J by 3 bases, leaving 11 bases between them. The CDR3 DNA is TGTGCCAGCAGCTTAAGCGGCACCCTCTACGAGCAGTACTTC. It codes for CASSLSGTLYEQYF.

This clonotype was observed a handful of times. The chain combines TRBV20-1 with TRBJ1-5; TRBD1 matches 9 bases. Germline values: CDR1 DFQATT, CDR2 SNEGSKA (reference sequence). V lost 0 bases to trimming and J lost 4 bases; unmatched junction nucleotides: 10. There are 17 residues in the CDR3. CDR3 bases: TGCAGTGCTAGAGAGGGGGGTCCCGGGACAGGGAATCAGCCCCAGCATTTT. Protein product: CSAREGGPGTGNQPQHF.

This clonotype appeared many times. The V call is TRBV6-2 or TRBV6-3, the J call TRBJ2-7; D might be TRBD2 (5 bases). Germline values: CDR1 MNHEY, CDR2 SVGEGT. The CDR3 length is 17 residues. V lost 5 bases and J 2 bases, leaving 22 bases between the germline ends. Written as DNA, the CDR3 is TGTGCCAGCAGTCCCCTTCGTAGCGCCGAAGAGGCCTACGAGCAGTACTTC. This codes for CASSPLRSAEEAYEQYF.

There are many counts of this clonotype. V and J are TRBV10-3 and TRBJ1-2; the D is unclear. CDR1 and CDR2 (germline): ENHRY, SYGVKD. V was clipped by 6 bases and J by 5 bases, with 19 bases between them. The CDR3 extends over 15 amino acids. For the CDR3, the DNA is TGTGCCATCAGCGCCGATCGGACGGCTGATTATGGCTACACCTTC. It encodes CAISADRTADYGYTF.

A note on this clonotype: This may stem from a read error, because a much larger clone lies one nucleotide away. J is TRBJ2-7 and V is TRBV29-1; 7 nucleotides align to TRBD1. CDR1 SQVTM and CDR2 ANQGSEA come from the germline V gene. CDR3 length: 10 residues. The junction had 4 bases not matched to a gene; V was cut back by 7 bases and J by 7 bases. The CDR3 DNA follows: TGCAGCGCTACAGGGGAAGAGCAGTACTTC. Translated, it gives CSATGEEQYF.

This clonotype was seen at least ten times. The chain uses TRBV3-1 and TRBJ2-5; no clear D gene. The V and J ends lost 0 bases and 1 base respectively, with 9 bases between them. The CDR3 extends over 15 amino acids. Looked up from germline, CDR1 is LGHDT and CDR2 is YNNKEL (reference sequence). CDR3 region: CASSQDLTTQETQYF. The CDR3 region has the DNA TGTGCCAGCAGCCAAGATCTTACTACCCAAGAGACCCAGTACTTC.

This clonotype came up a few times. The chain has TRBV27 and TRBJ1-4; the match to TRBD1 covers 7 bases. The CDR3 is made up of 14 amino acids. Germline lookup yields CDR1 MNHEY and CDR2 SMNVEV (reference sequence). V shed 6 bases and J 8 bases; nucleotides not matched to a gene: 9. As DNA, the CDR3 is TGTGCCAGCAGGACCGGGACAGCGCCCGAAAAACTGTTTTTT. It codes for CASRTGTAPEKLFF. The whole variable domain, remainder taken from reference TRBV27 and TRBJ1-4, is EAQVTQNPRYLITVTGKKLTVTCSQNMNHEYMSWYRQDPGLGLRQIYYSMNVEVTDKGDVPEGYKVSRKEKRNFPLILESPSPNQTSLYFCASRTGTAPEKLFFGSGTQLSVL.

This clonotype was counted a few times. A junction boundary mismatches the germline segment, possibly from a read error. The V gene is TRBV7-3, the J gene TRBJ2-3, with 10 bases matching TRBD2. Per germline, CDR1 SGHTA and CDR2 FQGTGA. The CDR3 covers 14 residues. The CDR3 spells CASSSGLAADTQCF. DNA for the CDR3: TGTGCCAGCAGCTCAGGACTAGCGGCAGATACGCAGTGTTTT.

This chain uses TRBV10-3 with TRBJ2-1, with D perhaps being TRBD1 or TRBD2 (5 bases each). The V end lost 2 bases, the J end lost 11 bases, and 10 bases lay between the germline ends. This CDR3 contains 12 residues. Germline V gene sequence: CDR1 ENHRY, CDR2 SYGVKD. CDR3 in DNA: TGTGCCATCAGTGAGCCCGGGACCCAGCAGTTCTTC. Translating gives CAISEPGTQQFF.

The V gene is TRBV28, the J gene TRBJ1-6; 7 bases are shared with TRBD1. V lost 7 bases to trimming and J lost 6 bases; unmatched junction nucleotides: 9. The CDR3 consists of 15 residues. Per germline, CDR1 MDHEN and CDR2 SYDVKM. CDR3 sequence (DNA): TGTGCCAGCATAGAACAGGGGTTGGTTAATTCACCCCTCCACTTT. Translated, it gives CASIEQGLVNSPLHF.

The rearrangement links TRBV28 to TRBJ2-7; 9 bases match TRBD2. Trimming took 5 bases from V and 6 from J; bases not matched to a gene: 11. Germline V gene lookup returns CDR1 MDHEN and CDR2 SYDVKM. The CDR3 length is 15 residues. CDR3 in DNA: TGTGCCAGCAGTCACTCGGGCGGGAGGGCCGGCGAGCAGTACTTC. Translation gives CASSHSGGRAGEQYF. Complete variable domain (other parts from reference TRBV28 and TRBJ2-7): DVKVTQSSRYLVKRTGEKVFLECVQDMDHENMFWYRQDPGLGLRLIYFSYDVKMKEKGDIPEGYSVSREKKERFSLILESASTNQTSMYLCASSHSGGRAGEQYFGPGTRLTVT.